One T cell receptor beta chain is described in this entry. This specimen belongs to a study of blood T cell repertoires in COVID-19. The V and J ends lost 0 bases and 2 bases respectively, with 14 bases between them. Germline V gives CDR1 LGHNA, CDR2 YSLEER. This CDR3 is 16 amino acids long. Some clones are missing from TCRdb's copy, which holds only in-frame ones; the method was immunoSEQ multiplex PCR. The table has about 120,000 clones, more than 70% seen once. The source is a man aged 55-75 years with acute or convalescent COVID-19. V usage is TRBV4-3 and J usage is TRBJ2-7; the D gene is possibly TRBD2 (6 bases). Sequencing was carried out using peripheral blood. The CDR3: CASSQEAGLRAYEQYF. The CDR3 DNA reads as TGCGCCAGCAGCCAAGAGGCGGGACTGCGGGCCTACGAGCAGTACTTC.